These 11 T cell receptor beta chains were all obtained from the same sample, sequenced in a study of shared clonotypes between healthy human individuals. Using immunoSEQ multiplex PCR, the repertoire was profiled, and TCRdb retains in-frame clones only, with some absent. This sample has millions of clones, with approximately 90% found just once. The sample taken for sequencing was naive CD4+ T cells sorted from blood. Described subset: CD45RA+ positively selected. These receptors were collected from a man aged 18 to 30 in good health.

This rearrangement joins TRBV5-6 to TRBJ2-6; no clear D. The CDR3 covers 16 residues. The V gene's germline CDR1 is SGHDT and CDR2 YYEEEE. Trimming removed 2 bases from V and 0 bases from J, with 9 bases in between. CDR3 nucleotide sequence: TGTGCCAGCAGCTTTGGGCAGACCTCTGGGGCCAACGTCCTGACTTTC. Residues: CASSFGQTSGANVLTF.

A remark on this clone: This sample also contains other DNA sequences that code for the same CDR3. The rearrangement links TRBV10-1 to TRBJ2-2; 7 bases line up with TRBD1. The CDR3 is made up of 15 amino acids. Germline V gives CDR1 WNHNN, CDR2 SYGVQD (reference sequence). J gave up 0 bases and V 3 bases, and 1 base lay outside the gene matches. DNA of the CDR3: TGCGCCAGCAGTGAAGGGACAGCGAACACCGGGGAGCTGTTTTTT. This gives the protein CASSEGTANTGELFF.

This chain links TRBV7-9 with TRBJ2-5; 8 bases are a match to TRBD1. CDR1 is SEHNR and CDR2 is FQNEAQ in the germline V gene (reference sequence). Unmatched junction bases numbered 5, after V lost 4 bases and J lost 4 bases. This CDR3 is 14 amino acids long. The CDR3 here is CASSSDRVGETQYF. For the CDR3, the DNA is TGTGCCAGCAGCTCGGACAGGGTAGGAGAGACCCAGTACTTC.

The chain links TRBV19 to TRBJ1-1; D not resolved. The CDR3 consists of 13 residues. Trimming shortened V by 2 bases and J by 3 bases, and 7 bases separated the two germline ends. Germline values: CDR1 LNHDA, CDR2 SQIVND (reference sequence). CDR3: CASSIRWDTEAFF. The CDR3 DNA sequence: TGTGCCAGTAGTATACGTTGGGACACTGAAGCTTTCTTT.

The V call is TRBV5-1, the J call TRBJ2-1; 12 bases align to TRBD2. After removal of 6 bases from V and 6 bases from J, the junction contained 4 bases not matched to a gene. Germline CDR1 reads SGHRS; CDR2 reads YFSETQ. The CDR3 runs 14 residues. CDR3 amino acids: CASTASGGANEQFF. CDR3 in DNA: TGCGCCAGCACGGCTAGCGGGGGGGCCAATGAGCAGTTCTTC. The variable domain in full, with the rest retrieved from reference TRBV5-1 and TRBJ2-1, is KAGVTQTPRYLIKTRGQQVTLSCSPISGHRSVSWYQQTPGQGLQFLFEYFSETQRNKGNFPGRFSGRQFSNSRSEMNVSTLELGDSALYLCASTASGGANEQFFGPGTRLTVL.

The rearrangement joins TRBV30 to TRBJ1-5; a possible D gene is TRBD1 (6 bases). The CDR3 consists of 14 residues. The V end was cut by 1 base, the J end by 3 bases, with 10 bases between. The germline V gene has CDR1 GTSNPN and CDR2 SVGIG (reference sequence). CDR3 sequence reads: CAWSADRINQPQHF. The CDR3 DNA sequence: TGTGCCTGGAGTGCCGACAGGATCAATCAGCCCCAGCATTTT.

Notes on this clone: Different DNA sequences within this sample yield the same CDR3. The chain links TRBV18 to TRBJ2-7; TRBD1 matches at 8 bases. Germline CDR1 KGHSH, CDR2 LQKENI. The CDR3 length is 15 residues. V lost 2 bases and J lost 2; bases outside the gene matches: 5. CDR3 DNA: TGTGCCAGCTCACCAGCCGGGACAGGCCCCTACGAGCAGTACTTC. This translates into CASSPAGTGPYEQYF.

Comments on this clone: Other DNA sequences within the sample encode an identical CDR3. This chain joins TRBV18 and TRBJ2-5; 7 bases are shared with TRBD2. The CDR3 loop spans 14 amino acids. The ends lost 3 bases at V and 2 bases at J; junction bases unmatched: 3. The germline CDR1 and CDR2 sequences are KGHSH and LQKENI. CDR3 region: CASSPASGQETQYF. The DNA of the CDR3 is TGTGCCAGCTCACCGGCTAGCGGACAAGAGACCCAGTACTTC.

A remark on this clone: The sample has other DNA sequences that encode this CDR3 too. The chain is built from TRBV11-2 and TRBJ1-1; no clear D. With 2 bases removed from V and 1 base from J, the gap between germline ends came to 5 bases. The CDR3 length is 13 residues. Germline CDR1 is SGHAT and CDR2 is FQNNGV. The CDR3 loop is CASSLSRNTEAFF. The CDR3 nucleotides are TGTGCCAGCAGCTTATCCCGGAACACTGAAGCTTTCTTT. Filled out from reference TRBV11-2 and TRBJ1-1, the complete variable domain reads EAGVAQSPRYKIIEKRQSVAFWCNPISGHATLYWYQQILGQGPKLLIQFQNNGVVDDSQLPKDRFSAERLKGVDSTLKIQPAKLEDSAVYLCASSLSRNTEAFFGQGTRLTVV.

This clone was counted a single time. The genes are TRBV5-5 and TRBJ1-5; no firm D call. CDR1 is SGHKS, CDR2 YYEKEE, per germline (reference sequence). V lost 4 bases to trimming and J lost 2 bases, with 10 bases between them. CDR3 length: 14 residues. The CDR3 DNA sequence: TGTGCCAGCAGCGGAGACCTAGGCAATCAGCCCCAGCATTTT. The encoded protein is CASSGDLGNQPQHF.

The chain joins TRBV27 to TRBJ2-7, with 7 bases fitting TRBD1. Germline V gene lookup returns CDR1 MNHEY and CDR2 SMNVEV (reference sequence). V was pared by 0 bases and J by 3 bases, with 5 bases of the junction left unmatched. The CDR3 loop spans 15 amino acids. The CDR3 is CASSLSNGDSYEQYF. CDR3 nucleotides: TGTGCCAGCAGTTTATCGAATGGGGACAGCTACGAGCAGTACTTC.